These T cell receptor beta chains were read from a single sample in a study of spatial heterogeneity in lung cancer. One entry per CDR3 protein results from TCRdb running MiXCR on the 5' RACE reads. There are 35,000 to 55,000 distinct CDR3 sequences in the sample; 6.5% to 8.5% occur only once, and about two fifths lies in the top ten. The material sequenced was PBMCs, taken at surgery. Source of these receptors: a female donor with early-stage non-small cell lung cancer. Each CDR3 is given with its conserved first and last residue. Fields, in order: D gene, J gene, V gene, clone size, CDR3 DNA, CDR3 protein. The D gene is left open where the match is weak. The size field is filled for only some rows; it gives once, few, many or a size class.

. | TRBJ2-6 | TRBV6-5 | many | TGTGCCAGCAGACCATTCTCTGGGGCCAACGTCCTGACTTTC | CASRPFSGANVLTF
. | TRBJ2-3 | TRBV7-8 | many | TGTGCCAGCAGCTCCCCCCTGCGGGGCAGGAGCACAGATACGCAGTATTTT | CASSSPLRGRSTDTQYF
. | TRBJ2-1 | TRBV5-6 | many | TGTGCCAGCAGCTACTTAAACAATGAGCAGTTCTTC | CASSYLNNEQFF
. | TRBJ1-6 | TRBV27 | few | TGTGCCAGCAGTTTACGCGGGGGGGCCGGGAATTCACCCCTCCACTTT | CASSLRGGAGNSPLHF
. | TRBJ2-1 | TRBV6-2/TRBV6-3 | many | TGTGCCAGCAGTTACGAGATCTACAATGAGCAGTTCTTC | CASSYEIYNEQFF
. | TRBJ2-3 | TRBV5-5 | few | TGTGCCAGCAGCTTGGCAATAACAGATATAGCGCAGTATTTT | CASSLAITDIAQYF
. | TRBJ1-1 | TRBV5-1 | . | TGCGCCAGCAGCTTGGCCTTTGGACCGATGAACACTGAAGCTTTCTTT | CASSLAFGPMNTEAFF
TRBD1 | TRBJ1-1 | TRBV4-3 | . | TGCGCCAGCAGCCGGGGACAGGCGGTGAACACTGAAGCTTTCTTT | CASSRGQAVNTEAFF
TRBD2 | TRBJ2-3 | TRBV24-1 | many | TGTGCCACCAGTGATTTCCCAAGACGGGGGGATACGGAAGATACGCAGTATTTT | CATSDFPRRGDTEDTQYF
. | TRBJ1-5 | TRBV4-1 | many | TGCGCCAGCAGCCAAGACCCCCCCGGAAATGGACAGCCCCAGCATTTT | CASSQDPPGNGQPQHF
. | TRBJ1-4 | TRBV28 | . | TGTGCCAGCAGTCAGGACGGGAAACTGTTTTTT | CASSQDGKLFF
. | TRBJ2-7 | TRBV10-1 | few | TGCGCCAGCATAGGAATATTAACATCGGGTTCCTACGAGCAGTACTTC | CASIGILTSGSYEQYF
TRBD2 | TRBJ2-5 | TRBV9 | many | TGTGCCAGCAGCGTAGTAGCGGGGGGACTAGGTGAGACCCAGTACTTC | CASSVVAGGLGETQYF
. | TRBJ2-3 | TRBV29-1 | many | TGCAGCGGCTGGAGGGGTTCAGATACGCAGTATTTT | CSGWRGSDTQYF
. | TRBJ1-6 | TRBV10-1 | many | TGCGCCAGCAGTGAGAAAGGATCGTCTTCACCCCTCCACTTT | CASSEKGSSSPLHF
. | TRBJ2-1 | TRBV14 | . | TGTGCCAGCAGCCCCTGGGGGGAGCAGTTCTTC | CASSPWGEQFF
. | TRBJ2-5 | TRBV28 | many | TGTGCCAGCAGTTCCTCCTCCTCCGCGGGGGCCCCCTCGCTGACCCAGTACTTC | CASSSSSSAGAPSLTQYF
. | TRBJ2-5 | TRBV5-1 | many | TGCGCCAGCGGGGTAGAGACCCAGTACTTC | CASGVETQYF
. | TRBJ1-6 | TRBV7-2 | . | TGTGCCAGCAGCCCTACCAGGGGTGGCAATTCACCCCTCCACTTT | CASSPTRGGNSPLHF
. | TRBJ2-7 | TRBV7-6 | few | TGTGCCAGCAGCCGGGGTCTAGCATACGAGCAGTACTTC | CASSRGLAYEQYF
. | TRBJ2-7 | TRBV27 | many | TGTGCCAGCAGTTTGGCAGGGCGTTACGAGCAGTACTTC | CASSLAGRYEQYF
. | TRBJ2-3 | TRBV15 | . | TGTGCCACCAGCAGAGATTCGGCCATTCGGACGGGCACAGATACGCAGTATTTT | CATSRDSAIRTGTDTQYF
TRBD2 | TRBJ2-5 | TRBV28 | many | TGTGCCAGCAGTTTAAAAGTCCTAGCGGGGGGCCAAAGACTATTC | CASSLKVLAGGQRLF
. | TRBJ2-3 | TRBV20-1 | many | TGCAGTGCTAGAATCGGCGGCACAGATACGCAGTATTTT | CSARIGGTDTQYF
. | TRBJ2-3 | TRBV12-3/TRBV12-4 | . | TGTGCCAGCAGGGACTATTCAGATACGCAGTATTTT | CASRDYSDTQYF
. | TRBJ1-4 | TRBV6-5 | . | TGTGCCAGCAGTTACTCTATGTCAGTTGCAACTAATGAAAAACTGTTTTTT | CASSYSMSVATNEKLFF
. | TRBJ2-6 | TRBV7-2 | many | TGTGCCAGCAGCTTAGCAGCCCCTGGGGCCAACGTCCTGACTTTC | CASSLAAPGANVLTF
. | TRBJ1-4 | TRBV6-1 | many | TGTGCCAGCAGTGACGGCAGTACGCTCACCGGAAAACTGTTTTTT | CASSDGSTLTGKLFF
. | TRBJ2-7 | TRBV11-2 | few | TGTGCCAGCAGCTTAAAGTCCGGCGGCAGCGCGGGGTTTATCTACGAGCAGTACTTC | CASSLKSGGSAGFIYEQYF
TRBD1 | TRBJ2-5 | TRBV5-1 | . | TGCGCCAGCAGGCCCCAGGGGGCTCAAGAGACCCAGTACTTC | CASRPQGAQETQYF
. | TRBJ1-5 | TRBV6-5 | . | TGTGCCAGCAGTTACAAGGGGGATAGCAATCAGCCCCAGCATTTT | CASSYKGDSNQPQHF
. | TRBJ2-3 | TRBV20-1 | few | TGCAGTGCTCTTCGACTAGAAAACACAGATACGCAGTATTTT | CSALRLENTDTQYF
TRBD1 | TRBJ2-3 | TRBV6-1 | . | TGTGCCAGCAGCAGAGGGACAGTTAGCACAGATACGCAGTATTTT | CASSRGTVSTDTQYF
. | TRBJ1-5 | TRBV11-2 | . | TGTGCCAGCAGCGTCGGGATTTTGGGGAATCAGCCCCAGCATTTT | CASSVGILGNQPQHF
. | TRBJ1-6 | TRBV6-1 | few | TGTGCCGGCACGGGGGGAGACTCCTATAATTCACCCCTCCACTTT | CAGTGGDSYNSPLHF
. | TRBJ1-2 | TRBV6-5 | few | TGTGCCAGCAGTCCGGGCCCCCACAGAAAAGCTAACTATGGCTACACCTTC | CASSPGPHRKANYGYTF
TRBD1 | TRBJ2-1 | TRBV19 | few | TGTGCCAGTAGTATAGTCGGGACAGCCTACAATGAGCAGTTCTTC | CASSIVGTAYNEQFF
. | TRBJ1-5 | TRBV28 | once | TGTGCCAGCAGTTCCGGCCGGCGGGGACGCAATCAGCCCCAGCATTTT | CASSSGRRGRNQPQHF
TRBD1 | TRBJ1-3 | TRBV5-1 | . | TGCGCCAGCAGCTCCTCCGGGACAGTCTCTGGAAACACCATATATTTT | CASSSSGTVSGNTIYF
TRBD1 | TRBJ1-1 | TRBV2 | few | TGTGCCACGGACAGGGATTCGAACACTGAAGCTTTCTTT | CATDRDSNTEAFF
. | TRBJ2-1 | TRBV24-1 | few | TGTGCCACCAGTGATCCCAGGTGGCAGGGTGGGCGCAATGAGCAGTTCTTC | CATSDPRWQGGRNEQFF
. | TRBJ2-7 | TRBV3-1 | many | TGTGCCAGCAGCCAAGACGTGGGATTCGCCTACGAGCAGTACTTC | CASSQDVGFAYEQYF
. | TRBJ2-4 | TRBV7-2 | many | TGTGCCAGCAGCTTAGGAGGGGGAAGGGACATTCAGTACTTC | CASSLGGGRDIQYF
. | TRBJ2-1 | TRBV6-5 | many | TGTGCCAGCAGTCAAGAGTCTGAGCAGTTCTTC | CASSQESEQFF
TRBD1 | TRBJ1-4 | TRBV6-2/TRBV6-3 | . | TGTGCCAGCAGACGACAGGGGGGCCGGCGTAATGAAAAACTGTTTTTT | CASRRQGGRRNEKLFF
. | TRBJ2-2 | TRBV9 | few | TGTGCCAGCAGCGTAGTGGTACATCAGAACACCGGGGAGCTGTTTTTT | CASSVVVHQNTGELFF
TRBD1 | TRBJ2-2 | TRBV24-1 | few | TGTGCCACCAGTGACTCGACCGACAGGGCAGACGGGGAGCTGTTTTTT | CATSDSTDRADGELFF
TRBD1 | TRBJ1-3 | TRBV29-1 | . | TGCAGCGTATTGGCAGGGGGCACTGGAAACACCATATATTTT | CSVLAGGTGNTIYF
. | TRBJ1-5 | TRBV30 | . | TGTGCCCTCGCCTGGGACCAGGGAAATCAGCCCCAGCATTTT | CALAWDQGNQPQHF
TRBD2 | TRBJ2-3 | TRBV3-1 | many | TGTGCCAGCAGCCACCCGGGACTAGAGTCATTCACAGATACGCAGTATTTT | CASSHPGLESFTDTQYF
. | TRBJ1-6 | TRBV6-6 | . | TGTGCCAGCGACAAAGGGGCTTCACCCCTCCACTTT | CASDKGASPLHF
. | TRBJ2-1 | TRBV5-1 | few | TGCGCCAGTCACCTACCCCAGGGGAGCTCCTACAATGAGCAGTTCTTC | CASHLPQGSSYNEQFF
. | TRBJ1-2 | TRBV28 | many | TGTGCCAGCAGTTTGGGGAATGGCTACACCTTC | CASSLGNGYTF
. | TRBJ2-3 | TRBV3-1 | many | TGTGCCAGCAGCCAAAGGGATACGCAGTATTTT | CASSQRDTQYF
. | TRBJ1-2 | TRBV7-8 | many | TGTGCCAGCACCCGAACCAACCAATTTCTTAACTATGGCTACACCTTC | CASTRTNQFLNYGYTF
TRBD2 | TRBJ2-1 | TRBV9 | many | TGTGCCAGCAGCGTAGGTTCAGCTAGCGGGCGATACAATGAGCAGTTCTTC | CASSVGSASGRYNEQFF
TRBD2 | TRBJ2-5 | TRBV12-3/TRBV12-4 | many | TGTGCCAGCAGTCCCCGGGGGGTCCAAGAGACCCAGTACTTC | CASSPRGVQETQYF